Sequencing of this TCR beta chain was carried out in a study of T cells in Graves' hyperthyroidism and ophthalmopathy. The overall study: Sampling of peripheral blood happened at initial diagnosis, prior to any treatment. Study outcomes and limitations: The model made its ophthalmopathy prediction, and onset followed a median approximately 6.5 months later.

In its sample, this clonotype was seen many times. Its antigen is not identified. Uncontrolled infection, other autoimmune disease, pregnancy or lactation excluded patients. For the diagnoses, clinical symptoms, serum thyroxine and TRAb, thyroid ultrasound and orbital computed tomography were used. Using RNA transcripts as the source, TCR beta CDR3 regions were amplified. HTBI primers were used for first-round RT-PCR of the TCR CDR3. A single record per CDR3 protein comes from TCRdb applying MiXCR to the multiplex PCR reads. The repertoire has about 380,000 distinct CDR3 sequences, about 14% of them found once; the top ten carry approximately 11%. Germline V CDR1 and CDR2: GTSNPN, SVGIG (reference sequence). V was trimmed by 6 bases and J by 4 bases, leaving 5 bases between them. This CDR3 contains 10 residues.

The sequenced sample consisted of blood. The TCR was taken from a woman in her sixties or seventies with Graves' hyperthyroidism. The chain uses TRBV30 and TRBJ2-3; D not certain. The CDR3 DNA sequence: TGTGCCTGTTTCTCAGATACGCAGTATTTT. Protein sequence: CACFSDTQYF.